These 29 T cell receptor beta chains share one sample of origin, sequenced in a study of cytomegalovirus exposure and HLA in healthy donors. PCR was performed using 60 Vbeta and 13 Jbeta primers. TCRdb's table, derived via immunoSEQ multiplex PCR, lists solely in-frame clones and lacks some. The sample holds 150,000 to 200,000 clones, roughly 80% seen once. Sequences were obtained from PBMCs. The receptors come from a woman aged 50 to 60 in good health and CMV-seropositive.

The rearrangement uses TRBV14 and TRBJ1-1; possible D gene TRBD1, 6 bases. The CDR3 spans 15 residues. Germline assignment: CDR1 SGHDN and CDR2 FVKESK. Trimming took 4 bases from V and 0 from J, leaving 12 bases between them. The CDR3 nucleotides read TGTGCCAGCAGCCCAGGACAGATAATGAACACTGAAGCTTTCTTT. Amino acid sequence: CASSPGQIMNTEAFF.

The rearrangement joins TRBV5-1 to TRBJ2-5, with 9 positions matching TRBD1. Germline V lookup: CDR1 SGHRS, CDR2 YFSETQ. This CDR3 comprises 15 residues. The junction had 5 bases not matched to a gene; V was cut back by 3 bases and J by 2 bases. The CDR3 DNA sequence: TGCGCCAGCAGCTGGGGGACAGGGTTTCAAGAGACCCAGTACTTC. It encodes CASSWGTGFQETQYF.

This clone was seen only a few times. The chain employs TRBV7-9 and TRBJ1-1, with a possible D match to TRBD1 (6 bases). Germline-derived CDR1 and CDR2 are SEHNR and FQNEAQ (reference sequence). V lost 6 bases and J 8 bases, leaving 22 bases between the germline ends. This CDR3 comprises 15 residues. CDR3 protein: CASRFITGRHSEAFF. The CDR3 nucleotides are TGTGCCAGCAGGTTTATCACAGGGCGACATTCAGAAGCTTTCTTT.

CDR3 sequence: CASRAAGGFHQPQHF. The CDR3 DNA reads as TGTGCCAGCAGGGCCGCCGGAGGATTCCATCAGCCCCAGCATTTT. The chain joins TRBV6-1 to TRBJ1-5, with D hard to call. The CDR3 spans 15 residues. From germline, CDR1 is MNHNS and CDR2 SASEGT. The ends were cut back, 6 bases at V and 5 bases at J, with 17 bases in the middle.

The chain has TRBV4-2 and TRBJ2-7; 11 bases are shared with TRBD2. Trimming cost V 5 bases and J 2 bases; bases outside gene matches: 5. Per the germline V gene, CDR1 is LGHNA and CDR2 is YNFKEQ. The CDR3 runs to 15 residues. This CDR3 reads CASSTRLAGTYEQYF. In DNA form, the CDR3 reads TGTGCCAGCAGCACGCGACTAGCGGGGACCTACGAGCAGTACTTC.

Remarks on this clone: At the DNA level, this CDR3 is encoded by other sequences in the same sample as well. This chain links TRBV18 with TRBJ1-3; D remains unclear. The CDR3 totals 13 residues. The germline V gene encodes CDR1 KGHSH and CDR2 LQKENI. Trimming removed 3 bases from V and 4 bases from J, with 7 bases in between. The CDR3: CASSPERGNTIYF. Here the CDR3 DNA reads TGTGCCAGCTCACCGGAGAGGGGAAACACCATATATTTT.

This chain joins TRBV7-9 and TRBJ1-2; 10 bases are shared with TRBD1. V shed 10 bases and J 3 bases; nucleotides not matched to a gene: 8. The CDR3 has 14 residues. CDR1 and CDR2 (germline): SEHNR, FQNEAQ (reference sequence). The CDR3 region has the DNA TGTGCCACCATATCCGGGACAGGGGACTATGGCTACACCTTC. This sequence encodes CATISGTGDYGYTF.

CDR3 residues: CASSRPGTGNEKLFF. Here the CDR3 DNA reads TGTGCCAGCAGTAGGCCCGGGACAGGGAATGAAAAACTGTTTTTT. This rearrangement joins TRBV7-9 to TRBJ1-4; 9 nucleotides agree with TRBD1. The CDR3 is made up of 15 amino acids. Germline CDR1 SEHNR, CDR2 FQNEAQ (reference sequence). The junction had 7 bases not matched to a gene; V was cut back by 6 bases and J by 5 bases. Based on the CDR3 plus reference TRBV7-9 and TRBJ1-4, the full variable domain is DTGVSQNPRHKITKRGQNVTFRCDPISEHNRLYWYRQTLGQGPEFLTYFQNEAQLEKSRLLSDRFSAERPKGSFSTLEIQRTEQGDSAMYLCASSRPGTGNEKLFFGSGTQLSVL.

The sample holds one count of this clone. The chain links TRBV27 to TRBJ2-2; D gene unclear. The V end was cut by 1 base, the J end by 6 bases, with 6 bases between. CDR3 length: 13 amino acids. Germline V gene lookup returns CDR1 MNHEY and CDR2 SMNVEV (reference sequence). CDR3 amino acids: CASSLWSPGELFF. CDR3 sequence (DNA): TGTGCCAGCAGTTTATGGAGTCCCGGGGAGCTGTTTTTT.

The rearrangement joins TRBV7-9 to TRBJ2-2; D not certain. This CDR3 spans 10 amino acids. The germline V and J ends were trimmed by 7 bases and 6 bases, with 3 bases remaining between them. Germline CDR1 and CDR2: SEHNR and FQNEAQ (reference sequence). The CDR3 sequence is CASTAGELFF. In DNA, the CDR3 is TGTGCCAGCACGGCCGGGGAGCTGTTTTTT.

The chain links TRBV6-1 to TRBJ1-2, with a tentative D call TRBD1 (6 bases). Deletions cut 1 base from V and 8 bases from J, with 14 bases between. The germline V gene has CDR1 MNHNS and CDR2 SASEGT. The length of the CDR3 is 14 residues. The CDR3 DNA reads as TGTGCCAGCAGTGAAGGCAGAGCCCAGGGGGGCTACACCTTC. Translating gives CASSEGRAQGGYTF.

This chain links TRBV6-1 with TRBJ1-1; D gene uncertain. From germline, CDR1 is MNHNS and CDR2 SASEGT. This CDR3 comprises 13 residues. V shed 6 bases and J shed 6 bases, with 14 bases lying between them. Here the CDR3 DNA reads TGTGCCAGCAGCCCGGTTCGGAGGGCTGAAGCTTTCTTT. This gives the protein CASSPVRRAEAFF.

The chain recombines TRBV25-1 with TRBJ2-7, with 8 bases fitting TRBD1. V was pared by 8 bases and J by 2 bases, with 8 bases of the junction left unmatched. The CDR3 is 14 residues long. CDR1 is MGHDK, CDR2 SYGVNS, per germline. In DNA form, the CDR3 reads TGTGCCAGCGCTTCAGACAGGGGTGCCTACGAGCAGTACTTC. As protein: CASASDRGAYEQYF.

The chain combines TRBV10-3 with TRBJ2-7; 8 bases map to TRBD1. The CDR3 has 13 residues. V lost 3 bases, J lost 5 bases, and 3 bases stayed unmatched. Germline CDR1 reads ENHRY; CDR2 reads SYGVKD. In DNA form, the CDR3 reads TGTGCCATCAGTGACGGGACAGGCGACGAGCAGTACTTC. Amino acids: CAISDGTGDEQYF.

CDR3 sequence reads: CASSPQQGVSTDTQYF. CDR3 nucleotides: TGTGCCAGCTCACCACAGCAGGGGGTGAGCACAGATACGCAGTATTTT. The chain carries TRBV18 and TRBJ2-3; 7 nucleotides agree with TRBD1. CDR1 is KGHSH and CDR2 is LQKENI in the germline V gene. The CDR3 length is 16 residues. V lost 1 base to trimming and J lost 0 bases; unmatched junction nucleotides: 4.

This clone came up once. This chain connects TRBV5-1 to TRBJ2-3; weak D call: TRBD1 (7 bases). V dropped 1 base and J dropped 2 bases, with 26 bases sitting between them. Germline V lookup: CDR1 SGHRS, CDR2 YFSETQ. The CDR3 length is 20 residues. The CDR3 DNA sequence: TGCGCCAGCAGCTTGACAGCCACCTATGGAGGGGGCTTTCACACAGATACGCAGTATTTT. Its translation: CASSLTATYGGGFHTDTQYF.

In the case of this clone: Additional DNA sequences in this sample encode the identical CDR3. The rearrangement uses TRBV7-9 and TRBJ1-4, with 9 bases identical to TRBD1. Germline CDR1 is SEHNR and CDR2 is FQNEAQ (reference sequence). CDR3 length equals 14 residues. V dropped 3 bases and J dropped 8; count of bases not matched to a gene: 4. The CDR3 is CASSLGQGEEKLFF. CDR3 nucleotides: TGTGCCAGCAGCTTGGGACAGGGAGAGGAAAAACTGTTTTTT.

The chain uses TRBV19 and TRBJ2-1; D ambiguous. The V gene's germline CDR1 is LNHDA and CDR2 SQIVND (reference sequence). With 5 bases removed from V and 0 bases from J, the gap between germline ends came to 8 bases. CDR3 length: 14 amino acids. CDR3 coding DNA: TGTGCCAGTAGTGGTATTAGCTCCTACAATGAGCAGTTCTTC. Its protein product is CASSGISSYNEQFF.

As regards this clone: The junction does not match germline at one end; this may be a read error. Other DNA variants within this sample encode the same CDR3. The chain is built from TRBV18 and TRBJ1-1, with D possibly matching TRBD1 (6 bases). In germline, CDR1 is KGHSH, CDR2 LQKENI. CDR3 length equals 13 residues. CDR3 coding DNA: TGTGCCAGCTCACCCATCCGGGACACTGAAGCGTTCTTT. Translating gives CASSPIRDTEAFF.

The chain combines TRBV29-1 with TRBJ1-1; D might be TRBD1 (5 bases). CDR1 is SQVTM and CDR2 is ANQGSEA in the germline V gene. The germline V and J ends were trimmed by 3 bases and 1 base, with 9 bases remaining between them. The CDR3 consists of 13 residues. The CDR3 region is CSVDREPNTEAFF. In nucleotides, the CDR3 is TGCAGCGTTGACAGGGAACCGAACACTGAAGCTTTCTTT.

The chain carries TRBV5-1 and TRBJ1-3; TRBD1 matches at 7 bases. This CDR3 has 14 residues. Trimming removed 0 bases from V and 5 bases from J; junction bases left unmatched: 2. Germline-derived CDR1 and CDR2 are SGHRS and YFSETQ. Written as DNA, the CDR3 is TGCGCCAGCAGCTTGGAGGGACAGAGAAACACCATATATTTT. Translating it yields CASSLEGQRNTIYF.

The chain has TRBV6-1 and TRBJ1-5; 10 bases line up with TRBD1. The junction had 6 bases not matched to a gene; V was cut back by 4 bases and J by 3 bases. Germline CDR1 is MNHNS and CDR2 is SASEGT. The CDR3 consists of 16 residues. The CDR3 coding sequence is TGTGCCAGCAGTGTGCGACAGGGGGCACCCAATCAGCCCCAGCATTTT. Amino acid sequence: CASSVRQGAPNQPQHF.

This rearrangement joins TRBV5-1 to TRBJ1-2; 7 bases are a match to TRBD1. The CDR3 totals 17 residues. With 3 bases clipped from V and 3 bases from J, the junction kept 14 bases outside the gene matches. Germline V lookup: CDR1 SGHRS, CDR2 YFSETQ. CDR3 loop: CASSSRDSKTVDYGYTF. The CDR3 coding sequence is TGCGCCAGCAGCTCCCGGGACAGTAAGACCGTCGACTATGGCTACACCTTC.

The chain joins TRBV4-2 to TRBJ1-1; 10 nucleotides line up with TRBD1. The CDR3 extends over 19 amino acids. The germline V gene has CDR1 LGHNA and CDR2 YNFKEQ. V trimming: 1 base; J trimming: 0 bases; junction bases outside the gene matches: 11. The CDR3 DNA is TGTGCCAGCAGCCAAGGAACCTCGGGGACAGGGGCCATGAACACTGAAGCTTTCTTT. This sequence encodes CASSQGTSGTGAMNTEAFF.

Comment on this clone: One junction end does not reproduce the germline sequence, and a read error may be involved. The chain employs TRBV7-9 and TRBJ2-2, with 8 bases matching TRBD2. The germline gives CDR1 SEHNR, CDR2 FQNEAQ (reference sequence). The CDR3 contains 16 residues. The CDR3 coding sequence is TGTTCCAGCAGCAGAAGCGGGGGCCTGAACACCGGGGAGCTGTTTTTT. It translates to CSSSRSGGLNTGELFF.

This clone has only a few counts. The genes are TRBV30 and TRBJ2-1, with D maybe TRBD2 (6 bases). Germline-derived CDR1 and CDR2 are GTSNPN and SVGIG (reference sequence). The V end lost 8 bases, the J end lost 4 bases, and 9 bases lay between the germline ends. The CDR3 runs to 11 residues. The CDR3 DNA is TGTGCCGGACTAATATACAATGAGCAGTTCTTC. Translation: CAGLIYNEQFF.

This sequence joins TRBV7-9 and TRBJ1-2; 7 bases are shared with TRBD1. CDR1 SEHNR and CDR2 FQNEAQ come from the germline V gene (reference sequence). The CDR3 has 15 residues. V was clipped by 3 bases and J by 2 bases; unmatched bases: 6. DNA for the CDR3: TGTGCCAGCAGCTTTTCGACAGGGACCAACTATGGCTACACCTTC. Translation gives CASSFSTGTNYGYTF.

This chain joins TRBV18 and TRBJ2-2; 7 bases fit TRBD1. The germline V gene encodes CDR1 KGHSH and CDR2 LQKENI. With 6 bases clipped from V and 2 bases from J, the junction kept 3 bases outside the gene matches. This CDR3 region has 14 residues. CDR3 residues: CASSGQSNTGELFF. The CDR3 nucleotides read TGTGCCAGCTCGGGACAGTCAAACACCGGGGAGCTGTTTTTT.

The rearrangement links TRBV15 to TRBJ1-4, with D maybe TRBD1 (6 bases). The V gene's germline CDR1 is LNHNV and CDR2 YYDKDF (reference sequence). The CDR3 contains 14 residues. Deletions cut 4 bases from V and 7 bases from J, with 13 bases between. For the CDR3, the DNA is TGTGCCACCAGCACCTCTCGGGGGGCTGAAAAACTGTTTTTT. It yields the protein CATSTSRGAEKLFF. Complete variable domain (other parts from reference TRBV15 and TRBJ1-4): DAMVIQNPRYQVTQFGKPVTLSCSQTLNHNVMYWYQQKSSQAPKLLFHYYDKDFNNEADTPDNFQSRRPNTSFCFLDIRSPGLGDTAMYLCATSTSRGAEKLFFGSGTQLSVL.